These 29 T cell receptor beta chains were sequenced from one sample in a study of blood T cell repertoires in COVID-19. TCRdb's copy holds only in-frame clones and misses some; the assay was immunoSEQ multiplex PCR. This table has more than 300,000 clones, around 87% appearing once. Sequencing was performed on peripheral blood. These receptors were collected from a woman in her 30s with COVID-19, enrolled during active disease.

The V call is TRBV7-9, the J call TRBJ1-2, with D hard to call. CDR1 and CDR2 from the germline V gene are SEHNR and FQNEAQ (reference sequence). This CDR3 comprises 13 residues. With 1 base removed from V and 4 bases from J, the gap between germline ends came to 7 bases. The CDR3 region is CASSLGGFYGYTF. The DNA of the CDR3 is TGTGCCAGCAGCTTAGGAGGATTCTATGGCTACACCTTC.

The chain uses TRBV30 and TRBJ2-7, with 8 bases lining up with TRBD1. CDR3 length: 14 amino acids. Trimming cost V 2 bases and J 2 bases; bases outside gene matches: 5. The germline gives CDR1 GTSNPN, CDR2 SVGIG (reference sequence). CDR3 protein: CAWSKGQGAYEQYF. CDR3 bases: TGTGCCTGGAGTAAAGGACAGGGCGCCTACGAGCAGTACTTC.

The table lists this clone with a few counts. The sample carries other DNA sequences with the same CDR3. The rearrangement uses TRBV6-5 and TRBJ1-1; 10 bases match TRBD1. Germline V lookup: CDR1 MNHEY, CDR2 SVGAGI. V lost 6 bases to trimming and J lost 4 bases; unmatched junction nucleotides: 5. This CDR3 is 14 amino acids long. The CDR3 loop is CASSRTGGGTEAFF. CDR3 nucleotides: TGTGCCAGCAGCAGGACAGGGGGAGGCACTGAAGCTTTCTTT.

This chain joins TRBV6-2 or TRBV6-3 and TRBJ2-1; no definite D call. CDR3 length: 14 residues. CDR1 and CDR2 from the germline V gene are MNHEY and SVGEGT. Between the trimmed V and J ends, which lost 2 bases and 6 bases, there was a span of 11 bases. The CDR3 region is CASSYLAQSNEQFF. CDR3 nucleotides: TGTGCCAGCAGTTACCTTGCACAGAGCAATGAGCAGTTCTTC.

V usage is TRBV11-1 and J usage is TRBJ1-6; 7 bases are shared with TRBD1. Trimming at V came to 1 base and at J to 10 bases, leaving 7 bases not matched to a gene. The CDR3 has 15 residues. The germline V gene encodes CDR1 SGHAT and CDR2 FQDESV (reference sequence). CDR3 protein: CASSLGRGTRSPLHF. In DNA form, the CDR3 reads TGTGCCAGCAGCTTAGGCAGGGGGACGAGATCACCCCTCCACTTT.

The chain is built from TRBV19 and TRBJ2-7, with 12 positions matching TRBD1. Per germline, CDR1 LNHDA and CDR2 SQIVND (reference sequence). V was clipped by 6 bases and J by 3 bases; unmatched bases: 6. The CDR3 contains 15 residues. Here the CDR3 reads CASSPGTGGIYEQYF. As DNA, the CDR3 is TGTGCCAGTAGCCCCGGGACAGGGGGCATCTACGAGCAGTACTTC.

The CDR3 DNA reads as TGTGCGAGCCACTCTGGGGCCAACGTCCTGACTTTC. This translates into CASHSGANVLTF. V is TRBV28 and J is TRBJ2-6; D remains ambiguous. This CDR3 region has 12 residues. Germline CDR1 and CDR2: MDHEN and SYDVKM.

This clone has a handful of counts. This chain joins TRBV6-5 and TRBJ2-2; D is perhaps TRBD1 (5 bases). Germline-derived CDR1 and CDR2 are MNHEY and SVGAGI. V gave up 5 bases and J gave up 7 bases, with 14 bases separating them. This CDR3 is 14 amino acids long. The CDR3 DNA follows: TGTGCCAGCAGTCGTACCGGACACCTCGGGGAGCTGTTTTTT. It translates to CASSRTGHLGELFF.

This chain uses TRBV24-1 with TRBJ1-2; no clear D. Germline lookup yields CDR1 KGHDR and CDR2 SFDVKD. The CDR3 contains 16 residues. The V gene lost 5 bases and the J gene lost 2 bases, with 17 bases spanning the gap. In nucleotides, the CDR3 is TGTGCCACCAGTGGACACCCTTCACGGCCGAACTATGGCTACACCTTC. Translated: CATSGHPSRPNYGYTF.

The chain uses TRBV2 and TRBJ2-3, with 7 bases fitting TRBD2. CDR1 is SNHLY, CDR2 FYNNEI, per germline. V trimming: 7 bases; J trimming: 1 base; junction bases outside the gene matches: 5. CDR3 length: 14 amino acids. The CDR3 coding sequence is TGTGCCAGCACCCAGGGAGGGGGCACAGATACGCAGTATTTT. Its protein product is CASTQGGGTDTQYF. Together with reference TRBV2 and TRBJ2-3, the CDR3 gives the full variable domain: EPEVTQTPSHQVTQMGQEVILRCVPISNHLYFYWYRQILGQKVEFLVSFYNNEISEKSEIFDDQFSVERPDGSNFTLKIRSTKLEDSAMYFCASTQGGGTDTQYFGPGTRLTVL.

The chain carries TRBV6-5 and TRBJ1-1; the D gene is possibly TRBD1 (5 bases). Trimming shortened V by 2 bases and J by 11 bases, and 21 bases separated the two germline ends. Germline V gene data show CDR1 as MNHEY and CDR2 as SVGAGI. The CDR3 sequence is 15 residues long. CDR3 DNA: TGTGCCAGCAGTTACAACGGGTGGCAAGGGGCGACTGCTTTCTTT. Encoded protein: CASSYNGWQGATAFF.

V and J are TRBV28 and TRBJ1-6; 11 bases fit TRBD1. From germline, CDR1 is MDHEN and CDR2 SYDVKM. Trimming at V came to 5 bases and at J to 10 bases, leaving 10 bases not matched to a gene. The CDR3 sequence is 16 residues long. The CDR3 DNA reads TGTGCCAGCAGTCTAGAATCCGGGACAGGGGGATCACCCCTCCACTTT. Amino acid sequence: CASSLESGTGGSPLHF.

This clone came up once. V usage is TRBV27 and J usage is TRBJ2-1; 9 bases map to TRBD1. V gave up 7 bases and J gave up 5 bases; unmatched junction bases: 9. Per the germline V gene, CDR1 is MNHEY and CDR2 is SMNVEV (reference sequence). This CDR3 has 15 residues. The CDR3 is CASTPATGGHNEQFF. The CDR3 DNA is TGTGCCAGCACCCCCGCGACAGGGGGACACAATGAGCAGTTCTTC.

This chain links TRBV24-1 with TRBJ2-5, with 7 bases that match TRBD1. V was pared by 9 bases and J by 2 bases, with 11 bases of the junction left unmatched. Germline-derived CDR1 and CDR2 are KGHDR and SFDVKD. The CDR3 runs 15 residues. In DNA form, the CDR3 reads TGTGCCACCGGCAGAACAGGGGATCCGCAAGAGACCCAGTACTTC. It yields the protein CATGRTGDPQETQYF.

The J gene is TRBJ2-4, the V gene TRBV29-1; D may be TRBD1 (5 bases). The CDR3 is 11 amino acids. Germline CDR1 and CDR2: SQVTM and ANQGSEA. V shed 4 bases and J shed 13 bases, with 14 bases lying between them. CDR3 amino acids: CSVGTFRTQYF. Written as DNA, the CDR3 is TGCAGCGTTGGGACATTCCGGACGCAGTACTTC.

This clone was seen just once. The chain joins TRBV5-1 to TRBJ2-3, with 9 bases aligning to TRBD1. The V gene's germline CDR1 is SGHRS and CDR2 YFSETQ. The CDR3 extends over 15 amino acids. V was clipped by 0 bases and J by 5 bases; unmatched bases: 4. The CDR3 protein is CASSLAGDRVDTQYF. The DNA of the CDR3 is TGCGCCAGCAGCTTGGCCGGGGACAGGGTAGATACGCAGTATTTT.

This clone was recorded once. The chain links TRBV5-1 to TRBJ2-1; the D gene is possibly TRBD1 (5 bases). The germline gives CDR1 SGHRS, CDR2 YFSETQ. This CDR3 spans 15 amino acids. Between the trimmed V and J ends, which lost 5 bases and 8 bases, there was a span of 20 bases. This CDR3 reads CASSATLGQDDEQFF. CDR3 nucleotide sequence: TGCGCCAGCAGTGCGACTCTCGGACAAGACGATGAGCAGTTCTTC.

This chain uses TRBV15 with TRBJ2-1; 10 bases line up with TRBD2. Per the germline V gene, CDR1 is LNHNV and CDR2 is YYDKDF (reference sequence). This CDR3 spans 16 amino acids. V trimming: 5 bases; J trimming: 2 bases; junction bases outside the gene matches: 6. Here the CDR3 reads CATSGTSGRAYNEQFF. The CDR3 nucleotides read TGTGCCACCAGCGGAACCAGCGGGAGGGCCTACAATGAGCAGTTCTTC.

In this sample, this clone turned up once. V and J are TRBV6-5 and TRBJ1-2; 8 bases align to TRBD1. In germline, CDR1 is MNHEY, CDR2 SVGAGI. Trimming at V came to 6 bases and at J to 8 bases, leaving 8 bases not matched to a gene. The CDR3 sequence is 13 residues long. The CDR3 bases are TGTGCCAGCAGCGACACAGGGGGGGGAGGCTACACCTTC. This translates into CASSDTGGGGYTF.

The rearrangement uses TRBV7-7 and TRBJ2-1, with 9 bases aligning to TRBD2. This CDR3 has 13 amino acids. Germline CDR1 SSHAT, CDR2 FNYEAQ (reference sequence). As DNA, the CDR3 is TGTGCAAGCGCACTAGCGGGTCACAATGAGCAGTTCTTC. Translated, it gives CASALAGHNEQFF.

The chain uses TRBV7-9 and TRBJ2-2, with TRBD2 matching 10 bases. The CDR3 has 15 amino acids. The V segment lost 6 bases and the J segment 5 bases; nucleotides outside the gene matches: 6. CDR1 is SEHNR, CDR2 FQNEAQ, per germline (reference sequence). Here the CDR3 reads CASSSLAGVTGELFF. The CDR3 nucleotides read TGTGCCAGCAGTAGTCTAGCGGGAGTTACCGGGGAGCTGTTTTTT.

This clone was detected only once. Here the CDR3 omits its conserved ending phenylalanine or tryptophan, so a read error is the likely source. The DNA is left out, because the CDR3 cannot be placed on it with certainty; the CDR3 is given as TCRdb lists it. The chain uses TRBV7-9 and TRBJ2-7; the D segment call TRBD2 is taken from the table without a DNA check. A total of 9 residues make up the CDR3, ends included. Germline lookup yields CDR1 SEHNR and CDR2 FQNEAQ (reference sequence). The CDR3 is CARGDVWRG.

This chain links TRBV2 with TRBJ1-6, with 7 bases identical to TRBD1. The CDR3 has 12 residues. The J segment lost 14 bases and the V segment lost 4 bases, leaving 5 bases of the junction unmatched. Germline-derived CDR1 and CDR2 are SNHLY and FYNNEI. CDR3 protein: CASSGDSKALHF. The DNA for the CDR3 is TGTGCCAGCAGTGGGGACAGCAAGGCCCTCCACTTT.

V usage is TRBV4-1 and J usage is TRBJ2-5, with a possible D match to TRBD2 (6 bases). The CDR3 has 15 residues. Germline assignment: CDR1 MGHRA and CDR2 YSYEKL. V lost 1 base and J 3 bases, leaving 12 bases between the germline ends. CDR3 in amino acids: CASSQVSGEEETQYF. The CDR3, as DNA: TGCGCCAGCAGCCAAGTATCCGGGGAGGAAGAGACCCAGTACTTC.

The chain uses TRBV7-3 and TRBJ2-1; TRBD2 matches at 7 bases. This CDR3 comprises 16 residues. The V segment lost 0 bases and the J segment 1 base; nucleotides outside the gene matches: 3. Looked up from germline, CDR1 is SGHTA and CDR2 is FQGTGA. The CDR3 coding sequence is TGTGCCAGCAGCTTAACAACTAGCGCTTCCTACAATGAGCAGTTCTTC. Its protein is CASSLTTSASYNEQFF.

The CDR3 region is CASSPPRGSGSNTGELFF. CDR3 DNA: TGTGCCAGCTCACCCCCACGGGGTAGCGGGAGCAATACCGGGGAGCTGTTTTTT. V gene TRBV18 combines with J gene TRBJ2-2; 9 nucleotides line up with TRBD2. The CDR3 has 18 amino acids. After removal of 3 bases from V and 5 bases from J, the junction contained 13 bases not matched to a gene. Germline CDR1 reads KGHSH; CDR2 reads LQKENI.

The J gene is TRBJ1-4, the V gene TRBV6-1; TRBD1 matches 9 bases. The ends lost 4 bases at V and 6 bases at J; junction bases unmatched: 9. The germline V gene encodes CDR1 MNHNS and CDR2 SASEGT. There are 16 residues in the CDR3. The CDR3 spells CASSGVTGGADEKLFF. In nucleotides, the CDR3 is TGTGCCAGCAGTGGTGTAACAGGGGGCGCGGATGAAAAACTGTTTTTT.

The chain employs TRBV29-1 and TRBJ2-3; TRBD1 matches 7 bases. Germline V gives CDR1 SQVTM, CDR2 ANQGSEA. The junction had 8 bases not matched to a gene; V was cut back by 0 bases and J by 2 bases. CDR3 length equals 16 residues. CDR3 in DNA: TGCAGCGTTGAAGATCCCTTCGACAGGGACACAGATACGCAGTATTTT. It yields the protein CSVEDPFDRDTDTQYF.

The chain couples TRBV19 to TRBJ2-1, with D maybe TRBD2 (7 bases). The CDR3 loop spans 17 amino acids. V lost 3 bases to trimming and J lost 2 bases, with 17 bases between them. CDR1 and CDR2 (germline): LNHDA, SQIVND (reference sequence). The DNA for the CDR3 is TGTGCCAGTAGTATGGGGGGGGGCGGCGGACCCTACAATGAGCAGTTCTTC. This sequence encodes CASSMGGGGGPYNEQFF. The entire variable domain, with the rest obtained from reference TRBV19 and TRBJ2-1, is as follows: DGGITQSPKYLFRKEGQNVTLSCEQNLNHDAMYWYRQDPGQGLRLIYYSQIVNDFQKGDIAEGYSVSREKKESFPLTVTSAQKNPTAFYLCASSMGGGGGPYNEQFFGPGTRLTVL.